The sample holds one count of the clone carrying this T cell receptor beta chain. Its cognate antigen is unknown. The CDR3 extends over 16 amino acids. The J segment lost 4 bases and the V segment lost 6 bases, leaving 11 bases of the junction unmatched. CDR1 and CDR2 from the germline V gene are MDHEN and SYDVKM. Patients were ineligible given autoimmune disease history or systemic immunosuppression. TCRdb's copy holds only in-frame clones and misses some; the assay was immunoSEQ multiplex PCR. This sample carries approximately 23,000 clones, almost 85% of them seen once, and the ten largest clones take 50%. This sample was taken from a study of OX40 agonist ivuxolimab in advanced cancers. The overall study: An anti-OX40 (CD134) antibody with agonistic activity, ivuxolimab, was administered to patients.

Study observations and caveats: CD4+ T cells averaged fewer expanded clones than CD8+ T cells. Among the lowest levels of clonal expansion were found in partial responders at 0.1-3.0 mg/kg.

The source material was CD4+ or CD8+ T cells sorted from blood, sampled in a trial of the OX40 agonist ivuxolimab. The clonotype comes from an adult with an advanced solid tumor such as melanoma, head and neck, liver or kidney cancer. J is TRBJ1-4 and V is TRBV28; 7 positions match TRBD1. The CDR3, as DNA: TGTGCCAGCAGCTTTTCGGGGACAGTTCATAATGAAAAACTGTTTTTT. This sequence encodes CASSFSGTVHNEKLFF.